This TCR beta chain was captured in a study of cytomegalovirus exposure and HLA in healthy donors. Germline values: CDR1 SGHVS, CDR2 FNYEAQ. V shed 5 bases, J shed 4 bases, and the junction held 6 bases outside the gene matches. The CDR3 runs to 16 residues. The study, taken as a whole, reports: TCR beta chain V- and J-gene trimming was linked, in a later analysis, to a missense variant in DCLRE1C.

Primers included in the PCR were 60 Vbeta and 13 Jbeta primers. Sequencing was performed with immunoSEQ multiplex PCR; in TCRdb, only in-frame clones are kept and a portion is missing. The sample includes roughly 200,000 clones, roughly 78% of them seen just once. On this clone itself: Its antigen is unknown.

The sequencing input was PBMCs. This rearrangement joins TRBV7-6 to TRBJ2-1, with TRBD2 matching over 12 bases. The sequence was obtained from a boy younger than 18 in good health and CMV-seronegative. The CDR3 DNA reads as TGTGCCAGCAGCGTTCGACTAGCGGGAGATTACAATGAGCAGTTCTTC. As protein: CASSVRLAGDYNEQFF.